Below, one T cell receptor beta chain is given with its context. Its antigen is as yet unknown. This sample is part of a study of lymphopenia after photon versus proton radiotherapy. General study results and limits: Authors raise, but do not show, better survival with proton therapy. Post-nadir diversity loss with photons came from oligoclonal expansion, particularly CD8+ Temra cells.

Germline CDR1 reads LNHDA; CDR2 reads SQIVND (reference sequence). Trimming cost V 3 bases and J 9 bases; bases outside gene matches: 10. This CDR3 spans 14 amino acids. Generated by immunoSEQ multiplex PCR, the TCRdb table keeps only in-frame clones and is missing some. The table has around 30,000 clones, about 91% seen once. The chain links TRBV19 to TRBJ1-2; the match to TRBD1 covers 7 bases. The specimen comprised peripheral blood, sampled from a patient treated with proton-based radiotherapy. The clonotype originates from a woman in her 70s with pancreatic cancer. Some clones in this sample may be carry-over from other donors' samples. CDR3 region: CASSMSTGSVRYTF. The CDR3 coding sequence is TGTGCCAGTAGTATGTCGACAGGGTCTGTTCGCTACACCTTC.